The rows below give T cell receptor beta chains drawn from one sample of a study of T cell changes during pregnancy in multiple sclerosis. Clones were sequenced by immunoSEQ multiplex PCR, and TCRdb holds only the in-frame ones, with some missing. The sample shows more than 45,000 clones, about 92% of them seen only once. The starting material was CD4+ T cells from peripheral blood mononuclear cells, obtained after pregnancy. The source is a female donor with multiple sclerosis, enrolled in a pregnancy study. CDR3s include the opening cysteine and the closing phenylalanine or tryptophan. Each record gives: V gene, CDR3 protein.

V gene: TRBV19
CDR3 protein: CASSRQGRAYEQYF

V gene: TRBV30
CDR3 protein: CAWNGDGGAQETQYF

V gene: TRBV27
CDR3 protein: CASSRGGTGLYTQYF

V gene: TRBV4-3
CDR3 protein: CASSHSGSSYNEQFF

V gene: TRBV4-3
CDR3 protein: CASSQDYGQAYNEQFF

V gene: TRBV13
CDR3 protein: CASTLGHTNTEAFF

V gene: TRBV11-2
CDR3 protein: CASSLQGATEAFF

V gene: TRBV6-6
CDR3 protein: CASSLAGGSYEQFF

V gene: TRBV18
CDR3 protein: CASSPLGTKNIQYF

V gene: TRBV9
CDR3 protein: CASSVGSLGANEQYF

V gene: TRBV6-4
CDR3 protein: CASMPGQGSNEQFF

V gene: TRBV7-9
CDR3 protein: CASSLDRGGSTDTQYF

V gene: TRBV27
CDR3 protein: CAVGFENSPLHF

V gene: TRBV7-2
CDR3 protein: CASSFGQGSYEQYF

V gene: TRBV19
CDR3 protein: CASSPRGGTYNSPLHF

V gene: TRBV7-9
CDR3 protein: CASSPTGRGQSEAFF

V gene: TRBV5-5
CDR3 protein: CASRLAGAGRGYTF

V gene: TRBV6-5
CDR3 protein: CASSSSGGASYEQYF

V gene: TRBV4-3
CDR3 protein: CASSQKDRSSYNEQFF

V gene: TRBV7-9
CDR3 protein: CASSFGPGIEHEQYF

V gene: TRBV7-3
CDR3 protein: CASSRNPAGGGEQFF

V gene: TRBV6-1
CDR3 protein: CASSVGTSDYGYTF

V gene: TRBV4-2
CDR3 protein: CASSQLGQGAIGNTEAFF

V gene: TRBV4-3
CDR3 protein: CASSQGAWTEAFF

V gene: TRBV4-1
CDR3 protein: CASSQESVGIYGYTF

V gene: TRBV25-1
CDR3 protein: CASTRTGTSYGYTF

V gene: TRBV6-5
CDR3 protein: CASSYGGTEANYGYTF

V gene: TRBV4-3
CDR3 protein: CASSQVGLAADTQYF

V gene: TRBV18
CDR3 protein: CASSPRLAGGLNTGELFF

V gene: TRBV7-3
CDR3 protein: CASSSSGGNTEAFF

V gene: TRBV19
CDR3 protein: CASSRTGGETQYF

V gene: TRBV30
CDR3 protein: CAWAGQTNQPQHF

V gene: TRBV4-3
CDR3 protein: CASSQYGAATEAFF

V gene: TRBV2
CDR3 protein: CASSGPGPPDEQYF

V gene: TRBV29-1
CDR3 protein: CSVELGRGETQYF

V gene: TRBV7-2
CDR3 protein: CASSRLPGGDTGELFF

V gene: TRBV2
CDR3 protein: CASRGQRNTEAFF

V gene: TRBV30
CDR3 protein: CAWSGSLRATNEKLFF

V gene: TRBV9
CDR3 protein: CASSSGTSGGVYEQYF

V gene: TRBV15
CDR3 protein: CATSRDRGTGYTF

V gene: TRBV4-3
CDR3 protein: CASSQEVQRGGGETQYF

V gene: TRBV2
CDR3 protein: CASSRGGTENTIYF

V gene: TRBV11-3
CDR3 protein: CASSSEMNTEAFF

V gene: TRBV7-2
CDR3 protein: CASSWQGQGTYEQYF

V gene: TRBV11-3
CDR3 protein: CASSYGGLAPTDEQFF

V gene: TRBV7-2
CDR3 protein: CASSLIGQTGANVLTF

V gene: TRBV7-3
CDR3 protein: CASSLGLAGGDTQYF

V gene: TRBV7-3
CDR3 protein: CASSSGQGSNIQYF

V gene: TRBV7-2
CDR3 protein: CASSYNRAFSYEQYF

V gene: TRBV5-6
CDR3 protein: CASTPDRAGDTQYF

V gene: TRBV20-1
CDR3 protein: CSRQGYYGYTF

V gene: TRBV18
CDR3 protein: CAGHTGGNEQFF

V gene: TRBV2
CDR3 protein: CASRENVDRGFLYLNTEAFF

V gene: TRBV5-5
CDR3 protein: CASSLGLANYEQYF

V gene: TRBV5-6
CDR3 protein: CASSSRGGVGEKLFF

V gene: TRBV2
CDR3 protein: CASRTTTAEAFF

V gene: TRBV7-9
CDR3 protein: CASSFDRAQAETQYF